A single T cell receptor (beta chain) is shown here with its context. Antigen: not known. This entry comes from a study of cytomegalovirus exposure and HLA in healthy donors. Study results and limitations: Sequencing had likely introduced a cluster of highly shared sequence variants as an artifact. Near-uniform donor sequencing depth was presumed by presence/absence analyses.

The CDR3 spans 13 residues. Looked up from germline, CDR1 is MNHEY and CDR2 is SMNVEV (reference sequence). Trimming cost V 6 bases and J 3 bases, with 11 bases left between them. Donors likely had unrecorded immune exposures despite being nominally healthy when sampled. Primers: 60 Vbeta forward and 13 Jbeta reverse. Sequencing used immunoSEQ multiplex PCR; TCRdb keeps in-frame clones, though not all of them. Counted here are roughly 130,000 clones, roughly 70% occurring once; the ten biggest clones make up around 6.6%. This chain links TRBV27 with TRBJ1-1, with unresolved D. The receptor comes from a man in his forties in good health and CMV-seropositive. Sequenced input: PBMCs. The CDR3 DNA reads TGTGCCAGCAGCCTCGTTAGTTACACTGAAGCTTTCTTT. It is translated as CASSLVSYTEAFF.